The text below deals with one T cell receptor beta chain. Its recognized antigen is unknown. Base qualities are not at hand, and no much larger clone is one base apart. The data are from a study of T cell responses to AZD1222 COVID-19 vaccine listed by TCRdb under 2021. About the study as a whole: AZD1222 recipients with second doses at about 4 weeks or about 12 weeks were pooled, because spike-specific TCR depth and breadth did not differ between schedules. A total of 230 to 250 trial participants underwent TCR sequencing, of whom 207 had received two doses of AZD1222 and approximately 25 had received two doses of the MenACWY control vaccine. Trial participants were enrolled by age into 18-55, 56-69 and 70-plus year subgroups, with about 150, 27 and 61 TCR-sequenced participants respectively. General conclusions and limits of the study: The whole spike protein was spanned by vaccine-associated CD4 TCRs, and dominant responses were seen in regions 160-218 and 743-854. Only five to seven AZD1222 recipients were SARS-CoV-2 seropositive at baseline, limiting conclusions about previously exposed vaccinees. The 56-69-year group was small, and its depth increase did not reach significance, likely because of low power. Most participants were white British and females outnumbered males, and the authors suggested that clonal diversity may have been underestimated. After two AZD1222 doses, spike-specific TCR breadth and depth were significantly higher than at day 0 and than in MenACWY recipients. Because no day 14 peak-response samples were available, the repertoires could be characterized only after the peak T cell response. Epitopes outside the regions mutated in the B.1.351 and B.1.1.7 variants were reportedly recognized by nearly half of the unique spike-specific TCRs.

The CDR3 regions of human TCRbeta chains were analyzed by immunosequencing. As for how the authors treated the data: Repertoire TCRs were matched against a reference library of SARS-CoV-2-specific TCRs generated with the MIRA antigen-specificity platform. Breadth meant the fraction of unique TCRs that were SARS-CoV-2-associated, whereas depth meant the fraction of total T cells that were SARS-CoV-2-associated. Using the MIRA data, each spike-specific TCR was assigned both to the spike region to which the TCR was reactive and to a CD4 or CD8 class. Log10-transformed breadth and depth values were compared by one-way ANOVA with Sidak's multiple comparisons tests. The table was pulled from immuneACCESS by TCRdb, which kept in-frame rearrangements only. Such tables lose some clones; where checked, under half of the loss comes from unresolved V genes, and the rest has no known cause. V and J calls and clone size are those listed in that table; D and trimming were worked out from the DNA. The sample data list approximately 120,000 clones, and approximately 89% of these were observed just once. The ten largest account for more than 9% of the sample.

The sample's time point label is to be understood as: baseline before first vaccination. Samples from vaccinated people were obtained from the UK trials COV001 and COV002, which included a single-blind randomized controlled phase 2/3 trial of AZD1222 (ChAdOx1 nCoV-19) in healthy adults. Trial participant PBMC samples were collected at day 0 and day 28 after the second dose for TCRbeta chain sequencing. CDR1 and CDR2 were assigned from the germline V gene (reference sequence) as SGHNT and YYREEE. V and J are truncated by 3 bases and 7 bases respectively, leaving an intervening sequence of 22 bases. The CDR3 has 16 amino acids, counting the end cysteine and phenylalanine. The CDR3 DNA has 48 bases and is translated from base 1.

Source: peripheral blood, taken on day 0 of AZD1222 vaccination. This receptor chain uses TRBV5-4 and TRBJ1-2, and the D gene may be TRBD1, 5 bases matching. The receptor comes from an adult in good health. The CDR3 reads CASSSPSGAQRGGYTF. In nucleotides, the sequence is TGTGCCAGCAGCTCGCCCTCTGGGGCACAGCGGGGTGGCTACACCTTC.